This T cell receptor beta chain appears in the sequencing data of a study of blood T cell repertoires in COVID-19 (dated by TCRdb to about 2020). With respect to the entire study: Samples covering the acute and convalescent phases of COVID-19 were provided by collaborators in the United States, Italy and Spain. The material from the prospective study consisted of cDNA or gDNA derived from T cells, B-cell-depleted T cells, or PBMCs. Subjects who had been exposed to COVID-19, were actively infected with it, or had recovered from it provided the deeply sampled blood TCRbeta repertoires that made up the dataset. The repertoires were released in a freely available public database meant as a resource for research on the immune response to SARS-CoV-2. Samples came from the ongoing ImmuneRACE study (first 160 participants) plus 1,254 subjects from 6 global collaborators. A de-identified subject ID, COVID-19 status, age in years and sex were almost always included in the sample metadata. Where available, HLA class I and class II types were taken from metadata supplied by the sample provider and were not determined by assay-based typing.

As to this clone: The antigen it recognizes is unknown. Base qualities are not recorded, but no much larger clone differs from it by a single base.

The CDR1 and CDR2 encoded by the germline V gene are SGHVS and FNYEAQ. Trimming accounts for 5 bases at V and 7 bases at J, while the number of junction bases matched to no gene is 8. From its cysteine to its phenylalanine, the CDR3 spans 16 amino acids. Just the 48-base CDR3 DNA is kept, in frame starting at base 1. The immunoSEQ Assay, a bias-controlled multiplex PCR, was used to amplify TCRbeta CDR3 regions from genomic DNA. Per the source publication's procedure: Nucleated cell counts per sample were estimated from amplification of reference gene primers within the assay. To quantify the absolute abundance of each unique TCRbeta CDR3 rearrangement, sequence reads were collapsed and filtered. For each sample, productive Simpson clonality was calculated by taking the square root of Simpson's diversity index across productive rearrangements. This is the immuneACCESS table as TCRdb keeps it, with only in-frame sequences that have V and J called. A part of the clones is gone; compared with another copy, unresolved V genes explain less than half, and the rest is unexplained. For V, J and clone size, that table is used; D and trimming come from the DNA. For this sample the table gives more than 150,000 clones, of which roughly three quarters were detected only once. Roughly an eighth of the sample is taken by the ten largest.

What the authors observed across the whole study: How much clinical and demographic metadata was included differed by source and by participant, and the metadata was provided uncurated.

Participants in the prospective study were enrolled through a virtual design, were aged roughly 18 to 100 years, and lived in roughly 24 United States geographic areas. In the prospective study, participants were assigned to cohorts based on the clinical history participants reported in a screening survey and a study questionnaire. Exposed participants had been in contact with someone with a PCR-confirmed or clinician-diagnosed COVID-19 case within 2 weeks of study entry. In the prospective study, whole blood, serum and a nasopharyngeal or oropharyngeal swab were collected from each participant by mobile phlebotomists. Over a roughly 2-month period, participants in the prospective study had the option of providing additional blood draws and questionnaires. Before DNA extraction, blood samples from the prospective study were shipped at room temperature or frozen.

This receptor was obtained from a man between 60 and 75 years old who had been exposed to COVID-19. The sequence joins TRBV7-6 to TRBJ2-1; TRBD2 aligns with 13 central bases. The sample comprised PBMCs or T cells enriched from blood (not recorded which). The DNA reads TGTGCCAGCAGCCCCCTGGGACTAGCGGGATTGAATGAGCAGTTCTTC. It translates as CASSPLGLAGLNEQFF.